This T cell receptor (beta chain) derives from a study of blood T cell repertoires in COVID-19. Study information: Researchers got acute and convalescent COVID-19 samples from the United States, Italy and Spain. Sources were T cells, B-cell-depleted T cells, or PBMCs; the material itself was cDNA or gDNA.

Patients at the Seattle site were enrolled during active infection and followed longitudinally. The CDR3 runs to 13 residues. Per the germline V gene, CDR1 is LNHDA and CDR2 is SQIVND (reference sequence). V was clipped by 3 bases and J by 4 bases, with 9 bases between them. Study processing details: Amplifying reference gene primers gave estimates of nucleated cell counts. TCRdb keeps only in-frame clones here, not all; method: immunoSEQ multiplex PCR. V and J calls and clone size come straight from that table; D and trimming were deduced from the DNA. Of some 180,000 clones listed, about four fifths are singletons.

What was sequenced was peripheral blood. The sequence was collected from a woman in her forties with COVID-19, enrolled during active disease. The chain uses TRBV19 and TRBJ2-5; possibly TRBD1 for D (5 bases). The CDR3 protein is CASSILRGETQYF. The CDR3 region has the DNA TGTGCCAGTAGTATTCTAAGGGGAGAGACCCAGTACTTC.